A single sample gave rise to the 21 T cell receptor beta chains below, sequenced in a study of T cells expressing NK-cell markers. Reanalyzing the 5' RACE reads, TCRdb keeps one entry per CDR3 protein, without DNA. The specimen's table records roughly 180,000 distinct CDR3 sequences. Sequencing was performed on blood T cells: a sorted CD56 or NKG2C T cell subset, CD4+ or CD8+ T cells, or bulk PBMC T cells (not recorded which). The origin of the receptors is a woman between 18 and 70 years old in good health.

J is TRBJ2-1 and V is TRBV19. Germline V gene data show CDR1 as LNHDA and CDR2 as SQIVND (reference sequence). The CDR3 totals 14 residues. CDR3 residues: CASSTIGLGNEQFF.

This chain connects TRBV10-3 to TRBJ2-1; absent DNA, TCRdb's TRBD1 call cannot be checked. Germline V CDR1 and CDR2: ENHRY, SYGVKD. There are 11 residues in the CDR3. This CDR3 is CAIGTGNEQFF.

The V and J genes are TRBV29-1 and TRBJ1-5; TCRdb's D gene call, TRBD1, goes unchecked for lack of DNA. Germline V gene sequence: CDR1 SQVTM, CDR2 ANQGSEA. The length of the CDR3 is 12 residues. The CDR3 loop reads CSVAGSNQPQHF.

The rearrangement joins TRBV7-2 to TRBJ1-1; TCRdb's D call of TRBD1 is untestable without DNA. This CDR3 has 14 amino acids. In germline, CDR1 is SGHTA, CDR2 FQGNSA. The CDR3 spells CASSYNRGPTEAFF.

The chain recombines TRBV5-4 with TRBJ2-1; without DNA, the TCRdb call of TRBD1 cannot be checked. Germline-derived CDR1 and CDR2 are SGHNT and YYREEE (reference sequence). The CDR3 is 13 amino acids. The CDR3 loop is CASSRTGDHEQFF.

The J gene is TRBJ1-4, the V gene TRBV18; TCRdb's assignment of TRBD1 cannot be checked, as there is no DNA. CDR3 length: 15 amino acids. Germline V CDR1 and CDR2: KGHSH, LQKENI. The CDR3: CASSPGTGRMEKLFF.

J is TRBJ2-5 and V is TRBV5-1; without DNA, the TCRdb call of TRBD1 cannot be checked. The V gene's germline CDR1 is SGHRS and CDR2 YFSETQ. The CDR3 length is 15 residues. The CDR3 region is CASSLVSALSETQYF.

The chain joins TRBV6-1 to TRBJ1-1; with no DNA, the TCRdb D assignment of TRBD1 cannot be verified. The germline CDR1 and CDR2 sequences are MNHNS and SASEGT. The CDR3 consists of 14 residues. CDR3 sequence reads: CASSNTGRNTEAFF.

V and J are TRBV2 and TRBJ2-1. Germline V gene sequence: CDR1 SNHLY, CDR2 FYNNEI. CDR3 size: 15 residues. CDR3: CASRFILSSYNEQFF.

The CDR3 is CASSVAGGVSPDTQYF. The chain is built from TRBV9 and TRBJ2-3; the TCRdb D gene call, TRBD1, has no DNA to confirm it. The CDR3 runs 16 residues. CDR1 and CDR2 (germline): SGDLS, YYNGEE.

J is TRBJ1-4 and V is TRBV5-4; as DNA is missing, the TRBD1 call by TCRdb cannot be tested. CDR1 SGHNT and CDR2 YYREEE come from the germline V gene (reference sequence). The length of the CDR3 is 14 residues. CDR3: CASSLGTGIEKLFF.

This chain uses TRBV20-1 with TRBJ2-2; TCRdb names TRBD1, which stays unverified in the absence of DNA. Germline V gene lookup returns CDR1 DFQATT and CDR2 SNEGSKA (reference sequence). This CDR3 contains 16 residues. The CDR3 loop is CSARPTGRGPTGELFF.

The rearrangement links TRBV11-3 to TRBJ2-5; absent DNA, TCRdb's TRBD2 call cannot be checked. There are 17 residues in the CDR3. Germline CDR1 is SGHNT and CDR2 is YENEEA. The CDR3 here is CASSLGLAGGGKETQYF.

CDR3 protein: CASSSTSGRVRETQYF. V gene TRBV5-1 combines with J gene TRBJ2-5; with no DNA, the TCRdb D assignment of TRBD2 cannot be verified. The CDR3 is 16 residues long. The germline CDR1 and CDR2 sequences are SGHRS and YFSETQ.

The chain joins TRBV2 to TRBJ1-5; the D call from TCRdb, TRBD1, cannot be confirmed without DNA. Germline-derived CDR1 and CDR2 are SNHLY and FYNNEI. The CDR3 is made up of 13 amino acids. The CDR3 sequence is CASTGTDNQPQHF.

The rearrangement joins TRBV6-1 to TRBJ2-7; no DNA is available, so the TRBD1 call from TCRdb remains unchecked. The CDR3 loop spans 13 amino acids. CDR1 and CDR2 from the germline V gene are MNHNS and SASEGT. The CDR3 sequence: CASIKTGSYEQYF.

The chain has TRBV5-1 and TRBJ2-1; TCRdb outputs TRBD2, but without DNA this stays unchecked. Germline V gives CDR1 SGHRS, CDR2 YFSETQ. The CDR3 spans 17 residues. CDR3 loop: CASRRDPGTESYNEQFF.

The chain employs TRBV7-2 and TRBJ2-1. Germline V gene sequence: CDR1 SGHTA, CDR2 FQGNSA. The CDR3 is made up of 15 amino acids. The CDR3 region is CASSLLTGSYNEQFF.

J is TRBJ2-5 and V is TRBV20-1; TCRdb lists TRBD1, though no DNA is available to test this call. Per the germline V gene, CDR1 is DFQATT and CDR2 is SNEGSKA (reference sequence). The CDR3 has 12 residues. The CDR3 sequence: CSAWTGEETQYF.

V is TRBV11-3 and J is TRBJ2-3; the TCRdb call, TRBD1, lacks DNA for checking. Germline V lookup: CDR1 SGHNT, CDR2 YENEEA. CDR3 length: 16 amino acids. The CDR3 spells CASSRPGTGEADTQYF.

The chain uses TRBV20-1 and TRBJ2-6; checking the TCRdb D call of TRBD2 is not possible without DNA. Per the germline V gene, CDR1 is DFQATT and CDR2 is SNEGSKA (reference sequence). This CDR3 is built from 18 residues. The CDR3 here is CSARDMSGGASGANVLTF.